This passage covers 18 T cell receptor beta chains from one sample sequenced in a study of T cell responses to AZD1222 COVID-19 vaccine. Only in-frame clones appear in the TCRdb table, and some are missing; sequencing was by immunoSEQ multiplex PCR. This sample has approximately 70,000 clones, with approximately 80% found just once. The sample in question was peripheral blood, obtained on day 0 of AZD1222 vaccination. The source is an adult in good health.

In this sample, this clone turned up a few times. The rearrangement joins TRBV24-1 to TRBJ2-3; 9 bases match TRBD2. Per the germline V gene, CDR1 is KGHDR and CDR2 is SFDVKD. This CDR3 has 20 amino acids. V shed 6 bases and J 4 bases; nucleotides not matched to a gene: 22. This chain's CDR3 is CATSSGGTSRGIRFSDTQYF. Written as DNA, the CDR3 is TGTGCCACCAGTTCCGGAGGGACTAGCCGAGGTATCCGTTTCTCAGATACGCAGTATTTT.

The V and J genes are TRBV19 and TRBJ1-3, with TRBD1 as a possible D gene (5 bases). Germline V lookup: CDR1 LNHDA, CDR2 SQIVND (reference sequence). The CDR3 runs to 14 residues. V was cut by 4 bases and J by 4 bases, with 11 bases left in between. The CDR3 reads CASSTVGAGNTIYF. CDR3 nucleotide sequence: TGTGCCAGTAGTACAGTCGGGGCAGGAAACACCATATATTTT.

The genes are TRBV18 and TRBJ1-2; unclear D gene. The CDR3 covers 12 residues. Germline V gene lookup returns CDR1 KGHSH and CDR2 LQKENI. Between the trimmed V and J ends, which lost 5 bases and 1 base, there was a span of 5 bases. This CDR3 is CASSLDNYGYTF. CDR3 bases: TGTGCCAGCTCATTGGATAACTATGGCTACACCTTC.

The chain recombines TRBV9 with TRBJ2-3; 12 positions agree with TRBD2. Germline V gene sequence: CDR1 SGDLS, CDR2 YYNGEE. The CDR3 loop spans 18 amino acids. The V segment lost 0 bases and the J segment 4 bases; nucleotides outside the gene matches: 9. CDR3 coding DNA: TGTGCCAGCAGCGTAGCCCCAACTAGCGGGGGGCGGGCAGATACGCAGTATTTT. The encoded protein is CASSVAPTSGGRADTQYF. Together with reference TRBV9 and TRBJ2-3, the CDR3 gives the full variable domain: DSGVTQTPKHLITATGQRVTLRCSPRSGDLSVYWYQQSLDQGLQFLIQYYNGEERAKGNILERFSAQQFPDLHSELNLSSLELGDSALYFCASSVAPTSGGRADTQYFGPGTRLTVL.

This clone was observed a handful of times. J is TRBJ2-5 and V is TRBV7-2, with a tentative D call TRBD2 (7 bases). Germline CDR1 is SGHTA and CDR2 is FQGNSA. Trimming removed 0 bases from V and 1 base from J, with 12 bases in between. The CDR3 runs to 16 residues. The CDR3 reads CASSLAGGGAQETQYF. As DNA, the CDR3 is TGTGCCAGCAGCTTAGCAGGTGGGGGGGCCCAAGAGACCCAGTACTTC.

There are a few counts of this clone. This rearrangement joins TRBV5-1 to TRBJ1-5, with no clear D. Trimming removed 0 bases from V and 4 bases from J, with 11 bases in between. In germline, CDR1 is SGHRS, CDR2 YFSETQ. The CDR3 is 15 amino acids. The CDR3 loop is CASSLGGSNNQPQHF. The CDR3 nucleotides read TGCGCCAGCAGCTTGGGGGGTAGCAATAATCAGCCCCAGCATTTT.

The rearrangement uses TRBV7-2 and TRBJ2-1, with 9 bases identical to TRBD2. CDR1 SGHTA and CDR2 FQGNSA come from the germline V gene. V lost 0 bases, J lost 6 bases, and 6 bases stayed unmatched. The CDR3 has 16 amino acids. CDR3 sequence reads: CASSLARGLAFNEQFF. CDR3 sequence (DNA): TGTGCCAGCAGCTTAGCGCGGGGACTAGCTTTCAATGAGCAGTTCTTC.

The chain uses TRBV25-1 and TRBJ2-7, with 11 bases aligning to TRBD1. Per the germline V gene, CDR1 is MGHDK and CDR2 is SYGVNS. The V and J ends lost 4 bases and 6 bases, in that order; junction bases with no gene match: 5. The CDR3 contains 14 residues. CDR3 DNA: TGTGCCAGCAGTGCCCAAGGACAGGGGGCCGAGCAGTACTTC. It codes for CASSAQGQGAEQYF.

This chain joins TRBV12-3 or TRBV12-4 and TRBJ1-1; D gene uncertain. CDR3 length: 13 amino acids. Trimming took off 6 bases at V and 1 base at J, with 9 bases between the two ends. The CDR3 DNA is TGTGCCAGCAGCCACCAGGAGAACACTGAAGCTTTCTTT. It yields the protein CASSHQENTEAFF.

The rearrangement uses TRBV19 and TRBJ2-7; D gene ambiguous. Germline values: CDR1 LNHDA, CDR2 SQIVND (reference sequence). This CDR3 contains 14 residues. Trimming removed 3 bases at V and 2 bases at J, with 11 bases between. The CDR3 spells CASSISRFPYEQYF. The CDR3 bases are TGTGCCAGTAGTATCTCCAGGTTTCCCTACGAGCAGTACTTC. Drawing the rest from reference TRBV19 and TRBJ2-7, the complete variable domain is DGGITQSPKYLFRKEGQNVTLSCEQNLNHDAMYWYRQDPGQGLRLIYYSQIVNDFQKGDIAEGYSVSREKKESFPLTVTSAQKNPTAFYLCASSISRFPYEQYFGPGTRLTVT.

The chain links TRBV6-5 to TRBJ2-7; the D gene is possibly TRBD1 (5 bases). V gave up 6 bases and J gave up 0 bases, with 12 bases separating them. Germline values: CDR1 MNHEY, CDR2 SVGAGI. This CDR3 region has 14 residues. The CDR3 bases are TGTGCCAGCAGCGGACAAGCTTCCTCCTACGAGCAGTACTTC. As protein: CASSGQASSYEQYF.

V usage is TRBV7-8 and J usage is TRBJ1-1, with unresolved D. V lost 5 bases to trimming and J lost 1 base, with 11 bases between them. CDR1 is SGHVS and CDR2 is FQNEAQ in the germline V gene. CDR3 length: 14 amino acids. The CDR3 DNA sequence: TGTGCCAGCAGCGTGGACCCTGGGAACACTGAAGCTTTCTTT. Its protein is CASSVDPGNTEAFF.

The rearrangement joins TRBV6-5 to TRBJ1-2; 7 bases are a match to TRBD1. With 6 bases clipped from V and 4 bases from J, the junction kept 5 bases outside the gene matches. The CDR3 runs to 13 residues. The germline CDR1 and CDR2 sequences are MNHEY and SVGAGI. The CDR3 here is CASRRQGSYGYTF. The CDR3 DNA sequence: TGTGCCAGCAGAAGACAGGGTTCCTATGGCTACACCTTC.

This clone appeared a single time. The chain links TRBV9 to TRBJ2-3; D is unresolved. CDR1 SGDLS and CDR2 YYNGEE come from the germline V gene. Between the trimmed V and J ends, which lost 3 bases and 2 bases, there was a span of 7 bases. The CDR3 runs 13 residues. The CDR3 spells CASSDSSTDTQYF. As DNA, the CDR3 is TGTGCCAGCAGCGATTCCTCCACAGATACGCAGTATTTT. The whole variable domain, filled in from reference TRBV9 and TRBJ2-3, reads DSGVTQTPKHLITATGQRVTLRCSPRSGDLSVYWYQQSLDQGLQFLIQYYNGEERAKGNILERFSAQQFPDLHSELNLSSLELGDSALYFCASSDSSTDTQYFGPGTRLTVL.

This chain links TRBV4-2 with TRBJ1-1, with D unresolved. In germline, CDR1 is LGHNA, CDR2 YNFKEQ. V shed 5 bases and J shed 5 bases, with 15 bases lying between them. This CDR3 comprises 14 residues. DNA of the CDR3: TGTGCCAGCAGCGTTTCGAGCATGGGGACTGAAGCTTTCTTT. This gives the protein CASSVSSMGTEAFF.

The gene calls are TRBV23-1 and TRBJ1-5, with D perhaps TRBD1 (5 bases). TRBV23-1 is recorded as an ORF, its role being uncertain. This CDR3 is 16 amino acids long. The V end was cut by 0 bases, the J end by 6 bases, with 15 bases between. CDR3 amino acids: CASSQSLPKGSQPQHF. Here the CDR3 DNA reads TGCGCCAGCAGTCAATCGCTTCCTAAGGGGAGTCAGCCCCAGCATTTT.

The CDR3 loop is CASSPGFNQPQHF. The DNA of the CDR3 is TGTGCCAGCTCACCAGGGTTCAATCAGCCCCAGCATTTT. The gene calls are TRBV18 and TRBJ1-5, with D unclear. The CDR3 consists of 13 residues. Germline-derived CDR1 and CDR2 are KGHSH and LQKENI. Trimming removed 2 bases from V and 3 bases from J, with 5 bases in between.

The chain links TRBV28 to TRBJ2-2; perhaps TRBD2 as D (5 bases). The CDR3 contains 15 residues. CDR1 is MDHEN and CDR2 is SYDVKM in the germline V gene. Trimming stripped 5 bases from V and 7 bases from J, with 17 bases between. The CDR3 coding sequence is TGTGCCAGCAGTCCCCCGGGATTTTTAGGCGGGGAGCTGTTTTTT. Encoded protein: CASSPPGFLGGELFF.